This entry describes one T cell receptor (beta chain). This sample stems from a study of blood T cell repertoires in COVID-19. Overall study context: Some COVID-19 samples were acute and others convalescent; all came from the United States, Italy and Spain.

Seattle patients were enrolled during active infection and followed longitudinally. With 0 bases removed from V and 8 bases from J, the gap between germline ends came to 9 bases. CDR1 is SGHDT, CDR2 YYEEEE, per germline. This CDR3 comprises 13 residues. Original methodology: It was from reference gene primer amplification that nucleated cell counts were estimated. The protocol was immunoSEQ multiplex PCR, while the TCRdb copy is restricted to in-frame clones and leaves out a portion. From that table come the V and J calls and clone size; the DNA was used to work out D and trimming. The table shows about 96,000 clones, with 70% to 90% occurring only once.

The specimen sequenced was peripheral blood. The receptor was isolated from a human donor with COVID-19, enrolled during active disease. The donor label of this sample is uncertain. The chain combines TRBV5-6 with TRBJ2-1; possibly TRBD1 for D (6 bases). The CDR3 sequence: CASSLDQGYEQFF. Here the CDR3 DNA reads TGTGCCAGCAGCTTGGATCAGGGGTATGAGCAGTTCTTC.